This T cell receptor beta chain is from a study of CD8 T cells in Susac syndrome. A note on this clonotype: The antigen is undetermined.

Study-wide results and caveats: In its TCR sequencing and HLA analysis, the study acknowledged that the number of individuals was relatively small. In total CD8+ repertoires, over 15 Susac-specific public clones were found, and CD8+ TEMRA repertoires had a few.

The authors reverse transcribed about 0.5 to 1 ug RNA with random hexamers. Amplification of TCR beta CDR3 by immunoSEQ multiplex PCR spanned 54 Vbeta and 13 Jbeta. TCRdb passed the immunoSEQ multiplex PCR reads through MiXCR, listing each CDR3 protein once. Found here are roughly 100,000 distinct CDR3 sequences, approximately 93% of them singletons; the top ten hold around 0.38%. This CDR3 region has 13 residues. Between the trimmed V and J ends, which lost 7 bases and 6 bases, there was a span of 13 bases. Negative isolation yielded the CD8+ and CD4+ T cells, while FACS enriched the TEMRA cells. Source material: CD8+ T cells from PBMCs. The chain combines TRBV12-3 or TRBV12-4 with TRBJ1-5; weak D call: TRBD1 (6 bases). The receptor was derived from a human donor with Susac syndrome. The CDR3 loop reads CASTYQGSQPQHF. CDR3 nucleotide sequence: TGTGCCAGCACCTACCAGGGGAGTCAGCCCCAGCATTTT.